This T cell receptor (beta chain) was identified during a study of T cell responses to AZD1222 COVID-19 vaccine. Study-level findings and limits: Most donors were white British and more were female, and clonal diversity was possibly underestimated. The span of vaccine-associated CD4 TCRs extended across spike, with dominance at 160-218 and 743-854. Nearly half of spike-specific TCRs reportedly target unmutated variant regions.

A word on this clone: Its antigen is not identified.

The repertoire was sequenced with immunoSEQ multiplex PCR; TCRdb's copy has only in-frame clones and lacks some. The sample carries approximately 120,000 clones, around 90% recorded once. V shed 4 bases and J shed 0 bases, with 13 bases lying between them. The CDR3 is made up of 16 amino acids. CDR1 is MNHEY, CDR2 SVGAGI, per germline. Source: peripheral blood, taken on day 0 of AZD1222 vaccination. The TCR sequence derives from an adult in good health. V gene TRBV6-5 combines with J gene TRBJ1-5, with D possibly being TRBD1 (5 bases). CDR3 sequence: CASSSRGSYSNQPQHF. Here the CDR3 DNA reads TGTGCCAGCAGTTCACGGGGGAGTTATAGCAATCAGCCCCAGCATTTT.